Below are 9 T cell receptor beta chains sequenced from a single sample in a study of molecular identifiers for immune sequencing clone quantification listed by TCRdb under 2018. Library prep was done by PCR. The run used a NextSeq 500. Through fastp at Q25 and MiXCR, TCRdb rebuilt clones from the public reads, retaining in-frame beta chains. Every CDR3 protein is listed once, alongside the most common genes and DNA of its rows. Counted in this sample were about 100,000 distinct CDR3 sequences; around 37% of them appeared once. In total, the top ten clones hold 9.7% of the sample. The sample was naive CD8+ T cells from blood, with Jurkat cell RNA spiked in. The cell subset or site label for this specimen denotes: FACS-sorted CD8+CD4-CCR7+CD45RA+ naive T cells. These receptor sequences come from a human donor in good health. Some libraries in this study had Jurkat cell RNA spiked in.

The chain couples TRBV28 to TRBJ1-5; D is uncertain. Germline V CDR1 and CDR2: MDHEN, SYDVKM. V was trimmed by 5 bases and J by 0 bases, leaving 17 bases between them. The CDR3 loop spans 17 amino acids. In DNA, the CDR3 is TGTGCCAGCAGTGGCCCGAGGCAGTTCGATAGCAATCAGCCCCAGCATTTT. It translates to CASSGPRQFDSNQPQHF.

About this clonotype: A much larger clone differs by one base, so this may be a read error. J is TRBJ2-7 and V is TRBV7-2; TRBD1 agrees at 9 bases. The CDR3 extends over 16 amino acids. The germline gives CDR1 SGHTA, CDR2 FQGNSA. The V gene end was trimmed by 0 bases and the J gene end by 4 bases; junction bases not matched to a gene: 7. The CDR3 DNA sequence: TGTGCCAGCAGCTTAGCGTCAACAGGGGGCGGTTACGAGCAGTACTTC. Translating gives CASSLASTGGGYEQYF.

The CDR3 DNA reads TGTGCCAGCAGCTTAGGGACTAGCTTCTCCTACGAGCAGTACTTC. The encoded protein is CASSLGTSFSYEQYF. V is TRBV7-2 and J is TRBJ2-7, with 8 nucleotides matching TRBD2. Unmatched junction bases numbered 2, after V lost 1 base and J lost 0 bases. Looked up from germline, CDR1 is SGHTA and CDR2 is FQGNSA. The CDR3 consists of 15 residues.

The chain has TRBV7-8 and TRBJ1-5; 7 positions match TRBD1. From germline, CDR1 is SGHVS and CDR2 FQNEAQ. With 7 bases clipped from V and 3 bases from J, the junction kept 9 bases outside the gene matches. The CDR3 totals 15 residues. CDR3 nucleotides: TGTGCCAGCACCCTAGGGGGCTCCCTCAATCAGCCCCAGCATTTT. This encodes CASTLGGSLNQPQHF.

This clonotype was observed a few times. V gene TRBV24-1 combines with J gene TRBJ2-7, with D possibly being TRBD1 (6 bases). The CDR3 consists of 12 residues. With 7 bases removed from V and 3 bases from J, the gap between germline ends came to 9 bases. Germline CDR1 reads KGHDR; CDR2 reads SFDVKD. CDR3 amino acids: CATRDSNYEQYF. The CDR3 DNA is TGTGCCACCAGGGACAGTAACTACGAGCAGTACTTC.

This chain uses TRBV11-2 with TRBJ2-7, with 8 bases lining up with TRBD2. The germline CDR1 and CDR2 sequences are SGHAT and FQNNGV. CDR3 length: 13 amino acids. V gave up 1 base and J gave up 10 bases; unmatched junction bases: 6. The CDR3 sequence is CASSLGAAGDQYF. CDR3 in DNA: TGTGCCAGCAGCTTAGGGGCAGCGGGAGACCAGTACTTC.

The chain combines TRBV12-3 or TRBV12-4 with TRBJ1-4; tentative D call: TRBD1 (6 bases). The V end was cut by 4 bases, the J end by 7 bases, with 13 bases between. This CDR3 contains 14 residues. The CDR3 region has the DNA TGTGCCAGCAGTTGGGGGGCAGGAGGTGAAAAACTGTTTTTT. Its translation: CASSWGAGGEKLFF.

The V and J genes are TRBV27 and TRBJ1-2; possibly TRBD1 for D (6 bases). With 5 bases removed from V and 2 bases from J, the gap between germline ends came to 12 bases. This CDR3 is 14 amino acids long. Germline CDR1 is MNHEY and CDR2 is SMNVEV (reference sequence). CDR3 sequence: CASSPGQNNYGYTF. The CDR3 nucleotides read TGTGCCAGCAGTCCCGGACAGAACAACTATGGCTACACCTTC.

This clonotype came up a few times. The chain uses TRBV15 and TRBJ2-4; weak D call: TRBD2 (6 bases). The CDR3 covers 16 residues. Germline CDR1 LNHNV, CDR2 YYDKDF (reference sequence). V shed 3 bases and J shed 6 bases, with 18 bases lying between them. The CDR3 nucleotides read TGTGCCACCAGCAGTGTCCCCGGGACTGATCTAAACATTCAGTACTTC. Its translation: CATSSVPGTDLNIQYF. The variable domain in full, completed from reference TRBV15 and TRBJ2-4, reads DAMVIQNPRYQVTQFGKPVTLSCSQTLNHNVMYWYQQKSSQAPKLLFHYYDKDFNNEADTPDNFQSRRPNTSFCFLDIRSPGLGDTAMYLCATSSVPGTDLNIQYFGAGTRLSVL.